A selection of T cell receptor beta chains follows, all from one sample in a study of blood T cell repertoires in COVID-19. Clones were sequenced by immunoSEQ multiplex PCR, and TCRdb holds only the in-frame ones, with some missing. The sample lists fewer than 150,000 clones; roughly 81% were seen once. The sample comprised peripheral blood. These receptors all stem from a human donor in a cohort sampled during active COVID-19. Each CDR3 is given with its conserved first and last residue. Fields, in order: clone size, V gene, D gene, J gene, CDR3 DNA, CDR3 protein. The D gene is left open where the match is weak. Clone size appears in some rows only: once, few, many, or a class for an expanded clone.

.	TRBV5-1	TRBD1	TRBJ2-7	TGCGCCAGCAGCTCGATATCGACAGGGGGCGAGCAGTACTTC	CASSSISTGGEQYF
.	TRBV29-1	TRBD2	TRBJ2-7	TGCAGCGTTGAAGCGGGGGGGCCGGGGGAGCAGTACTTC	CSVEAGGPGEQYF
few	TRBV6-5	TRBD1	TRBJ1-2	TGTGCCAGCACAGGACAGGGGGTAGACTATGGCTACACCTTC	CASTGQGVDYGYTF
.	TRBV6-5	TRBD2	TRBJ2-7	TGTGCCAGCACACCTTTGGGGGGGGTAAGGTACGAGCAGTACTTC	CASTPLGGVRYEQYF
.	TRBV9	TRBD2	TRBJ2-5	TGTGCCAGCAGCGTAGCCGTTAGCGGGGGGGGCGGAGAGACCCAGTACTTC	CASSVAVSGGGGETQYF
.	TRBV24-1	TRBD2	TRBJ2-3	TGTGCCACCAGTGACCGCGAGACTAGCGGGGGCCGAGATACGCAGTATTTT	CATSDRETSGGRDTQYF
.	TRBV12-5	TRBD1	TRBJ1-4	TGTGCTAGTGGCTCCGGGACAGAGAATGAAAAACTGTTTTTT	CASGSGTENEKLFF
.	TRBV3-1/TRBV3-2	TRBD2	TRBJ2-2	TGTGCCAGCAGCCGTCAAGCGGGGGTAGAGACCGGGGAGCTGTTTTTT	CASSRQAGVETGELFF
.	TRBV2	.	TRBJ2-6	TGTGCCAGCATGGGCACCATTTCCTCTGGGGCCAACGTCCTGACTTTC	CASMGTISSGANVLTF
.	TRBV11-1	.	TRBJ2-7	TGTGCCAGCAGCTTATTGGTGACAGCCAACCCCCTCGAGCAGTACTTC	CASSLLVTANPLEQYF
.	TRBV7-2	TRBD1	TRBJ1-1	TGTGCCAGCAGCAAACCGGGACAGGCATCGAACACTGAAGCTTTCTTT	CASSKPGQASNTEAFF
.	TRBV10-3	.	TRBJ2-3	TGTGCCATCAGTGAGTCTGCCGCCACTATCACAGATACGCAGTATTTT	CAISESAATITDTQYF
.	TRBV3-1/TRBV3-2	.	TRBJ1-1	TGTGCCAGCAGCCAAGATACTGCCCATGCTTTCTTT	CASSQDTAHAFF
.	TRBV6-5	TRBD2	TRBJ2-2	TGTGCCAGCAGTAGGTCTAGCGGGTACACCGGGGAGCTGTTTTTT	CASSRSSGYTGELFF
once	TRBV30	.	TRBJ1-1	TGTGCCTGGTTTAAAGGGGGGGGAGGGAGAAACACTGAAGCTTTCTTT	CAWFKGGGGRNTEAFF
.	TRBV19	.	TRBJ1-1	TGTGCCAGTAGTATTAATTGGGAGACTGAAGCTTTCTTT	CASSINWETEAFF
once	TRBV2	.	TRBJ2-4	TGTGCCAGCAGTGATTACGGGGTCCTTGACATTCAGTACTTC	CASSDYGVLDIQYF
.	TRBV15	TRBD1	TRBJ1-2	TGTGCCACCAGCAGAGACAGGGGGCAGATCTATGGCTACACCTTC	CATSRDRGQIYGYTF
.	TRBV25-1	TRBD1	TRBJ1-2	TGTGCCAGTGGCAGGGGGCGAGGGGGCTACACCTTC	CASGRGRGGYTF
.	TRBV4-1	.	TRBJ2-7	TGCGCCAGCAGCCAGAGTACCGGTCGGAGGTCCTTATACGAGCAGTACTTC	CASSQSTGRRSLYEQYF
.	TRBV14	.	TRBJ1-6	TGTGCCAGCAGCCAAGGACAGTATAATTCACCCCTCCACTTT	CASSQGQYNSPLHF
once	TRBV19	TRBD2	TRBJ2-1	TGTGCCAGTAGTATCAGGTCCGGGGGGATTAGCTACAATGAGCAGTTCTTC	CASSIRSGGISYNEQFF
.	TRBV2	.	TRBJ2-7	TGTGCCAGCTCGGACAATTCCTACGAGCAGTACTTC	CASSDNSYEQYF
.	TRBV7-9	.	TRBJ1-2	TGTGCCAGCAGCTTTACAGGGAGATATGGCTACACCTTC	CASSFTGRYGYTF
.	TRBV6-5	.	TRBJ2-3	TGTGCCAGCACCTTAACTACTTCGCCAGATACGCAGTATTTT	CASTLTTSPDTQYF
.	TRBV2	TRBD1	TRBJ2-7	TGTGCCAGCAGTGTGGGACAGTCCTACGAGCAGTACTTC	CASSVGQSYEQYF
once	TRBV16	.	TRBJ2-7	TGTGCCAGCAGCCGGTCTGGGGGCCGATCCTACGAGCAGTACTTC	CASSRSGGRSYEQYF
once	TRBV6-2/TRBV6-3	TRBD2	TRBJ2-3	TGTGCCAGCAGCACCGGACTAGCGGGACCGATTAGCACAGATACGCAGTATTTT	CASSTGLAGPISTDTQYF
.	TRBV5-1	TRBD1	TRBJ1-3	TGCGCCAGCAGCCGGGGACAGCCGGCCGGAAACACCATATATTTT	CASSRGQPAGNTIYF
.	TRBV7-2	.	TRBJ1-5	TGTGCCAGCAGCATCGAGTTCTATAGCAATCAGCCCCAGCATTTT	CASSIEFYSNQPQHF
.	TRBV5-4	.	TRBJ2-7	TGTGCCAGCAGCTTGGCCCCCGGGTTAGAGCAGTACTTC	CASSLAPGLEQYF
.	TRBV5-1	TRBD1	TRBJ1-2	TGCGCCAGCAGCTTCAACCCGGGACAGGATGGCTACACCTTC	CASSFNPGQDGYTF
.	TRBV5-1	TRBD1	TRBJ1-4	TGCGCCAGCAGCACGGGAGGGACAGGGGATGAAAAACTGTTTTTT	CASSTGGTGDEKLFF
.	TRBV7-9	.	TRBJ1-3	TGTGCCAGCAGCTCGACTGTACCCTCTGGAAACACCATATATTTT	CASSSTVPSGNTIYF
.	TRBV12-3/TRBV12-4	.	TRBJ1-4	TGTGCCAGCAGTTTAAACGGGGGGGGGAAACTGTTTTTT	CASSLNGGGKLFF
.	TRBV5-4	TRBD2	TRBJ2-1	TGTGCCAGCAGCTTGGTCCGGGCTAGCGGGGGTAATGAGCAGTTCTTC	CASSLVRASGGNEQFF
.	TRBV19	TRBD1	TRBJ1-2	TGTGCCAGTGGGACAGGGTATGGCTACACCTTC	CASGTGYGYTF
.	TRBV30	.	TRBJ1-6	TGTGCCTCGCAACAGGGTATTAAGAATTCACCCCTCCACTTT	CASQQGIKNSPLHF
.	TRBV18	TRBD1	TRBJ1-5	TGTGCCAGCTCAGCGGGACAGGGGCCCTCGAATCAGCCCCAGCATTTT	CASSAGQGPSNQPQHF
many	TRBV7-6	TRBD1	TRBJ1-2	TGTGCCAGCAGCCCATCAGGGGGCGCAGGGGACTATGGCTACACCTTC	CASSPSGGAGDYGYTF
.	TRBV5-1	.	TRBJ1-3	TGCGCCAGCAGCCCGACTCACGGCTCTGGAAACACCATATATTTT	CASSPTHGSGNTIYF
.	TRBV3-1/TRBV3-2	TRBD1	TRBJ1-4	TGTGCCAGCAGCCAAGACGGCCAGGACAGGGTTGAAAAACTGTTTTTT	CASSQDGQDRVEKLFF
.	TRBV6-5	.	TRBJ1-3	TGTGCCAGCAGTTTTACTCAAACCTCTGGAAACACCATATATTTT	CASSFTQTSGNTIYF
.	TRBV6-6	TRBD1	TRBJ1-2	TGTGCCAGCAGCCCGGACAGGGGCTATGGCTACACCTTC	CASSPDRGYGYTF